These 19 T cell receptor beta chains share one sample of origin, sequenced in a study of blood T cells in healthy people across ages. Then a second PCR, running roughly 7 to 11 cycles, was carried out with a sample-barcoded 5' primer and a J-beta primer mix. TCRdb itself ran the 5' RACE reads through MiXCR, one entry per CDR3 protein. The table shows some 700,000 distinct CDR3 sequences, with about a fifth occurring only once. Source material: blood. Receptors originate from a man between 70 and 80 years old in good health.

The chain is built from TRBV6-6 and TRBJ2-5; 8 bases agree with TRBD1. The end of the DNA fits TRBJ2-7 better, so the J call may be wrong. CDR1 and CDR2 from the germline V gene are MNHNY and SVGAGI (reference sequence). The CDR3 totals 14 residues. CDR3 nucleotide sequence: TGTGCCAGCAGTAACACAGGGGGATGGTACGAGCAGTACGTC. Its translation is CASSNTGGWYEQYV.

The chain joins TRBV18 to TRBJ1-2; no clear D gene. This CDR3 has 14 residues. In germline, CDR1 is KGHSH, CDR2 LQKENI. Trimming shortened V by 5 bases and J by 8 bases, and 18 bases separated the two germline ends. In DNA form, the CDR3 reads TGTGCCAGCTCATTCCCTGCACCCCGTTCGGGCTACACCTTC. This translates into CASSFPAPRSGYTF.

This clonotype was found a few times. CDR3 DNA sequence: TGCAGTGCTGGCCGGGACAGGGTAAACTACGAGCAGTACTTC. Translating it yields CSAGRDRVNYEQYF. The V and J genes are TRBV20-1 and TRBJ2-7; TRBD1 matches at 9 bases. The V segment lost 5 bases and the J segment 3 bases; nucleotides outside the gene matches: 8. Germline V gene sequence: CDR1 DFQATT, CDR2 SNEGSKA (reference sequence). The CDR3 sequence is 14 residues long.

Only a few counts were recorded for this clonotype. J is TRBJ2-4 and V is TRBV18; D perhaps matches TRBD1 (6 bases). V shed 3 bases and J shed 9 bases, with 21 bases lying between them. In germline, CDR1 is KGHSH, CDR2 LQKENI. The CDR3 is 16 amino acids. The DNA for the CDR3 is TGTGCCAGCTCACCGGCACGGACAGCCGCCGAGGGCATTCAGTACTTC. It translates to CASSPARTAAEGIQYF.

This clonotype turned up a few times. V is TRBV24-1 and J is TRBJ2-2, with 9 bases lining up with TRBD2. CDR1 and CDR2 from the germline V gene are KGHDR and SFDVKD. The CDR3 has 14 residues. V was pared by 8 bases and J by 6 bases, with 6 bases of the junction left unmatched. DNA for the CDR3: TGTGCCACCAATCCCGGGACTAGCTCCGGGGAGCTGTTTTTT. Its translation is CATNPGTSSGELFF.

V is TRBV12-3 or TRBV12-4 and J is TRBJ2-1; a weak D match, TRBD1 (6 bases). The CDR3 sequence is 16 residues long. Deletions cut 6 bases from V and 2 bases from J, with 17 bases between. The CDR3 spells CASRGDRGSTYNEQFF. The CDR3 nucleotides read TGTGCCAGCAGGGGGGATAGGGGGAGTACCTACAATGAGCAGTTCTTC.

The J gene is TRBJ2-7, the V gene TRBV29-1; no clear D. Trimming left V 5 bases short and J 1 base short, with 15 bases between. There are 14 residues in the CDR3. CDR1 is SQVTM, CDR2 ANQGSEA, per germline. The CDR3 region is CSVKVHHSSYEQYF. Written as DNA, the CDR3 is TGCAGCGTTAAAGTTCATCACAGTTCCTACGAGCAGTACTTC.

This clonotype was recorded a few times. This rearrangement joins TRBV20-1 to TRBJ2-7; D is ambiguous. Trimming took 4 bases from V and 2 from J, leaving 9 bases between them. The germline CDR1 and CDR2 sequences are DFQATT and SNEGSKA (reference sequence). CDR3 length: 12 residues. This CDR3 is CSAKMGAYEQYF. CDR3 nucleotide sequence: TGCAGTGCTAAAATGGGCGCCTACGAGCAGTACTTC.

This clonotype showed up just a few times. The chain employs TRBV7-2 and TRBJ1-4, with 12 bases identical to TRBD1. Germline values: CDR1 SGHTA, CDR2 FQGNSA. J gave up 8 bases and V 5 bases, and 3 bases lay outside the gene matches. This CDR3 is 14 amino acids long. As DNA, the CDR3 is TGTGCCAGCAGCGCCGGGACAGGGGGCGAAAAACTGTTTTTT. Protein: CASSAGTGGEKLFF.

The genes are TRBV20-1 and TRBJ2-1, with TRBD2 identical over 16 bases. This CDR3 comprises 17 residues. The V and J ends lost 3 bases and 6 bases, in that order; junction bases with no gene match: 8. Germline V lookup: CDR1 DFQATT, CDR2 SNEGSKA (reference sequence). CDR3 in DNA: TGCAGTGCTAGCTTTGGGACTAGCGGGAGGGCCCGCAATGAGCAGTTCTTC. Translating it yields CSASFGTSGRARNEQFF.

CDR3 in amino acids: CASSIPPQHF. CDR3 in DNA: TGTGCCAGTAGTATCCCACCCCAGCATTTT. The V call is TRBV19, the J call TRBJ1-5; D uncertain. Germline V gene lookup returns CDR1 LNHDA and CDR2 SQIVND (reference sequence). Trimming left V 3 bases short and J 10 bases short, with 4 bases between. The CDR3 covers 10 residues.

The chain combines TRBV24-1 with TRBJ2-3; 12 bases line up with TRBD1. Trimming cost V 12 bases and J 4 bases; bases outside gene matches: 4. CDR1 and CDR2 (germline): KGHDR, SFDVKD. CDR3 size: 13 residues. The CDR3 reads CAAGQGASDTQYF. CDR3 DNA sequence: TGTGCCGCGGGACAGGGGGCGTCAGATACGCAGTATTTT.

For this clonotype: An end of the junction does not agree with germline; a read error may underlie this. The chain links TRBV14 to TRBJ2-3, with 13 nucleotides matching TRBD2. Germline loops: CDR1 SGHDN, CDR2 FVKESK. This CDR3 is built from 19 residues. CDR3 loop: CAGSQSLLAGGQGTDTQYF. CDR3 nucleotide sequence: TGTGCCGGCAGCCAATCTCTACTAGCGGGAGGGCAAGGCACAGATACGCAGTATTTT.

In DNA form, the CDR3 reads TGCGCCAGCAGTTGGGGGGTCGGCAGGAACACTGAAGCTTTCTTT. The encoded protein is CASSWGVGRNTEAFF. The chain recombines TRBV5-1 with TRBJ1-1; TRBD1 might be the D (5 bases). V was pared by 5 bases and J by 1 base, with 15 bases between. Germline CDR1 and CDR2: SGHRS and YFSETQ. The CDR3 consists of 15 residues.

This clonotype was counted between two and nine times. The rearrangement uses TRBV7-3 and TRBJ2-5; tentatively, D is TRBD2 (6 bases). The assigned J gene may be wrong: the sequence end matches TRBJ2-1 better. Germline CDR1 reads SGHTA; CDR2 reads FQGTGA. The CDR3 has 15 amino acids. The DNA for the CDR3 is TGTGCCAGCAGCTTTAGGGCGGGACCGGGTGATGAGCAGTTCTTC. This translates into CASSFRAGPGDEQFF.

V gene TRBV20-1 combines with J gene TRBJ2-7; 9 bases agree with TRBD1. Germline V gene data show CDR1 as DFQATT and CDR2 as SNEGSKA (reference sequence). J gave up 4 bases and V 6 bases, and 10 bases lay outside the gene matches. This CDR3 spans 14 amino acids. In DNA form, the CDR3 reads TGCAGTGCACAGGGGGCGCGGCTTTCGTACGAGCAGTACTTC. Translating gives CSAQGARLSYEQYF.

The V gene is TRBV7-2, the J gene TRBJ2-1; 7 bases align to TRBD2. Looked up from germline, CDR1 is SGHTA and CDR2 is FQGNSA. This CDR3 is built from 15 residues. The V gene end was trimmed by 3 bases and the J gene end by 7 bases; junction bases not matched to a gene: 9. CDR3 nucleotide sequence: TGTGCCAGCAGCTTCCACGGGGGGTTTTCGAATGAGCAGTTCTTC. Protein sequence: CASSFHGGFSNEQFF.

As to this clonotype: A read error may account for a junction end that differs from germline. The chain couples TRBV12-3 or TRBV12-4 to TRBJ2-7; a weak D match, TRBD1 (5 bases). CDR3 length: 11 amino acids. CDR3 region: CASSSTVVPSF. CDR3 DNA sequence: TGTGCCAGCAGTTCGACAGTAGTCCCATCCTTC.

The chain combines TRBV7-2 with TRBJ2-5; perhaps TRBD2 as D (6 bases). The length of the CDR3 is 13 residues. Trimming shortened V by 6 bases and J by 2 bases, and 10 bases separated the two germline ends. Germline-derived CDR1 and CDR2 are SGHTA and FQGNSA. CDR3 coding DNA: TGTGCCAGCAGTTGGGGGGAACAAGAGACCCAGTACTTC. Amino acid sequence: CASSWGEQETQYF.